The T cell receptor beta chain described here comes from a study of graft-versus-host responses after intestinal transplantation. As for the study in general: For approximately three years after anti-thymocyte globulin induction, all recipients took tacrolimus and steroids.

Profiling relied on immunoSEQ multiplex PCR, and the TCRdb table lists in-frame clones only, not all of them. The sample lists 13,000 to 15,000 clones; over 70% were seen once. Graft-derived tissue was subjected to processing to liberate intraepithelial and lamina propria lymphocytes. This clonotype was sampled from a human patient who received an intestinal transplant, so some T cells may come from the graft donor. The source material was ileum tissue, sampled 16 days after intestinal transplant.

The CDR3 spells CSVDLGGEGEKLFF. CDR3 coding DNA: TGCAGCGTTGATTTAGGGGGTGAGGGTGAAAAACTGTTTTTT. The V call is TRBV29-1, the J call TRBJ1-4; the D gene is possibly TRBD1 (6 bases). Germline lookup yields CDR1 SQVTM and CDR2 ANQGSEA. V shed 3 bases and J shed 7 bases, with 15 bases lying between them. This CDR3 region has 14 residues.